The 22 T cell receptor beta chains in this list originate from one sample, sequenced in a study of memory CD4+ T cells and cytomegalovirus serostatus. The method was immunoSEQ multiplex PCR; TCRdb's version includes in-frame clones alone and lacks a portion of them. The repertoire holds 55,000 to 65,000 clones, with 81% as singletons. The sort gate was single viable CD3+CD4+CD8-CD45RO+ cells for memory CD4+ T cells. The sequenced material came from memory CD4+ T cells from blood. Receptors were obtained from an adult in good health and CMV-seronegative.

The rearrangement joins TRBV11-3 to TRBJ2-1; 7 nucleotides agree with TRBD2. This CDR3 has 15 amino acids. J was trimmed by 5 bases and V by 2 bases; bases with no gene match: 6. The germline CDR1 and CDR2 sequences are SGHNT and YENEEA. CDR3 in DNA: TGTGCCAGCAGCTTACAGGTGGGAGGGAACAATGAGCAGTTCTTC. This sequence encodes CASSLQVGGNNEQFF.

V and J are TRBV7-6 and TRBJ2-1; 12 bases agree with TRBD1. This CDR3 is built from 16 residues. J lost 0 bases, V lost 3 bases, and 0 bases had no gene match. The germline CDR1 and CDR2 sequences are SGHVS and FNYEAQ. The CDR3 reads CASSLGQGASYNEQFF. CDR3 coding DNA: TGTGCCAGCAGCTTGGGACAGGGGGCCTCCTACAATGAGCAGTTCTTC.

This clone was found a few times. The chain is built from TRBV27 and TRBJ1-1; possibly TRBD1 for D (6 bases). Germline lookup yields CDR1 MNHEY and CDR2 SMNVEV (reference sequence). This CDR3 spans 13 amino acids. Trimming stripped 2 bases from V and 4 bases from J, with 8 bases between. Here the CDR3 DNA reads TGTGCCAGCAGTTTAGAAGGGGGCACTGAAGCTTTCTTT. Its protein product is CASSLEGGTEAFF.

On this clone: The junction differs from germline at one of its ends, possibly a read error. The chain links TRBV5-8 to TRBJ2-7, with 8 bases identical to TRBD1. Germline V gene lookup returns CDR1 SGHTS and CDR2 YDEGEE. The CDR3 has 11 amino acids. The CDR3 region has the DNA TGTGCCAGCAGCCTAGGACAGGGAGTACACTTC. Translated, it gives CASSLGQGVHF.

DNA for the CDR3: TGTGCTAGTGGTTGGCGGGAGGTAACAGATACGCAGTATTTT. Translation gives CASGWREVTDTQYF. The chain is built from TRBV12-5 and TRBJ2-3; TRBD2 matches at 8 bases. J lost 3 bases, V lost 4 bases, and 3 bases had no gene match. Germline V gene data show CDR1 as LGHNT and CDR2 as FRNRAP. The CDR3 consists of 14 residues.

The gene calls are TRBV5-5 and TRBJ2-7, with 11 bases matching TRBD2. V was pared by 4 bases and J by 0 bases, with 15 bases of the junction left unmatched. Germline CDR1 reads SGHKS; CDR2 reads YYEKEE (reference sequence). The CDR3 totals 19 residues. Here the CDR3 DNA reads TGTGCCAGCAGCCAATGGGGTCCGGGACTAGCGGCCACCTCCTACGAGCAGTACTTC. Translated: CASSQWGPGLAATSYEQYF.

V is TRBV2 and J is TRBJ2-2; the D gene could be TRBD1 or TRBD2 (5 bases each). Germline V gene data show CDR1 as SNHLY and CDR2 as FYNNEI. This CDR3 has 15 residues. V lost 6 bases, J lost 4 bases, and 15 bases lay in between. CDR3 sequence reads: CASSPVKGTTGELFF. The CDR3 DNA sequence: TGTGCCAGCAGCCCCGTTAAAGGGACCACCGGGGAGCTGTTTTTT.

The chain employs TRBV15 and TRBJ2-1; TRBD2 might be the D (6 bases). The CDR3 runs 16 residues. CDR1 is LNHNV, CDR2 YYDKDF, per germline (reference sequence). Trimming pared 5 bases from V and 9 bases from J, leaving 23 bases between. CDR3 in amino acids: CATSVFAGRSRGEQFF. The CDR3 DNA is TGTGCCACCAGCGTCTTTGCGGGAAGGTCCCGGGGTGAGCAGTTCTTC.

The chain links TRBV11-3 to TRBJ2-3; no firm D call. The CDR3 is 13 amino acids. CDR1 and CDR2 (germline): SGHNT, YENEEA. Trimming pared 6 bases from V and 4 bases from J, leaving 11 bases between. The CDR3 sequence: CASSLGRADTQYF. CDR3 coding DNA: TGTGCCAGCAGTCTCGGACGGGCAGATACGCAGTATTTT.

The chain has TRBV6-5 and TRBJ1-2, with D perhaps TRBD1 (5 bases). CDR1 is MNHEY and CDR2 is SVGAGI in the germline V gene. The CDR3 runs to 13 residues. Trimming pared 5 bases from V and 8 bases from J, leaving 15 bases between. CDR3 bases: TGTGCCAGCAGTAACGGGGGTAATCGGGGCTACACCTTC. Translation: CASSNGGNRGYTF.

The chain couples TRBV28 to TRBJ2-3; the D call may be TRBD1 or TRBD2 (7 bases each). Trimming stripped 3 bases from V and 4 bases from J, with 11 bases between. The CDR3 is 14 residues long. The germline V gene encodes CDR1 MDHEN and CDR2 SYDVKM. The CDR3 spells CASSLGGGPDTQYF. The CDR3 DNA reads TGTGCCAGCAGTTTGGGAGGGGGCCCAGATACGCAGTATTTT.

The chain recombines TRBV2 with TRBJ2-7; no clear D. V was trimmed by 4 bases and J by 3 bases, leaving 10 bases between them. This CDR3 has 13 residues. Germline V gene lookup returns CDR1 SNHLY and CDR2 FYNNEI. The DNA for the CDR3 is TGTGCCAGCAGTGTCGGCATCCTCTACGAGCAGTACTTC. The encoded protein is CASSVGILYEQYF.

V usage is TRBV7-9 and J usage is TRBJ2-3, with D tentatively TRBD2 (6 bases). The CDR3 spans 16 residues. The germline V and J ends were trimmed by 5 bases and 4 bases, with 19 bases remaining between them. Germline CDR1 SEHNR, CDR2 FQNEAQ (reference sequence). The CDR3 DNA reads TGTGCCAGCAGCGCGACTAGGAGGGTAATTGCAGATACGCAGTATTTT. Translated, it gives CASSATRRVIADTQYF.

CDR3 DNA sequence: TGTGCCAGCAGCTTACAGACCTACTCTGGAAACACCATATATTTT. It is translated as CASSLQTYSGNTIYF. V is TRBV5-4 and J is TRBJ1-3; no clear D gene. This CDR3 region has 15 residues. Deletions cut 2 bases from V and 0 bases from J, with 9 bases between. Germline CDR1 reads SGHNT; CDR2 reads YYREEE (reference sequence).

This clone has ten or more counts. The rearrangement joins TRBV29-1 to TRBJ1-1; D call uncertain. Germline V gives CDR1 SQVTM, CDR2 ANQGSEA. This CDR3 contains 10 residues. V lost 6 bases, J lost 6 bases, and 8 bases lay in between. Here the CDR3 reads CSVKDAEAFF. The CDR3 coding sequence is TGCAGCGTAAAGGACGCTGAAGCTTTCTTT.

The chain carries TRBV9 and TRBJ2-1; perhaps D is TRBD1 or TRBD2 (5 bases each). The germline gives CDR1 SGDLS, CDR2 YYNGEE. V lost 0 bases and J 6 bases, leaving 19 bases between the germline ends. The CDR3 loop spans 17 amino acids. The CDR3 loop reads CASSVAPGPSPGNEQFF. The DNA of the CDR3 is TGTGCCAGCAGCGTAGCTCCGGGACCCTCCCCGGGCAATGAGCAGTTCTTC.

This clone came up a few times. The chain employs TRBV5-6 and TRBJ2-1; D unclear. The CDR3 length is 13 residues. The V gene lost 0 bases and the J gene lost 4 bases, with 5 bases spanning the gap. CDR1 SGHDT and CDR2 YYEEEE come from the germline V gene. CDR3 nucleotides: TGTGCCAGCAGCTTGGTACAGTACAATGAGCAGTTCTTC. It encodes CASSLVQYNEQFF.

This chain joins TRBV2 and TRBJ2-7; tentative D call: TRBD1 (6 bases). The CDR3 extends over 14 amino acids. The germline V and J ends were trimmed by 6 bases and 4 bases, with 16 bases remaining between them. Germline V gene lookup returns CDR1 SNHLY and CDR2 FYNNEI. CDR3: CASSSGQNRYEQYF. The CDR3 DNA is TGTGCCAGCAGCTCGGGACAAAATAGATACGAGCAGTACTTC.

The chain couples TRBV20-1 to TRBJ2-7, with D unresolved. Germline V gene lookup returns CDR1 DFQATT and CDR2 SNEGSKA (reference sequence). V dropped 7 bases and J dropped 2 bases, with 9 bases sitting between them. The CDR3 is 11 residues long. The CDR3 sequence is CSVEPTYEQYF. The DNA of the CDR3 is TGCAGTGTAGAACCTACCTACGAGCAGTACTTC.

This chain connects TRBV7-2 to TRBJ2-2; D ambiguous. V was trimmed by 5 bases and J by 3 bases, leaving 13 bases between them. CDR1 is SGHTA, CDR2 FQGNSA, per germline. The CDR3 totals 15 residues. The CDR3 is CASSPSTWDTGELFF. CDR3 nucleotide sequence: TGTGCCAGCAGCCCCTCTACGTGGGACACCGGGGAGCTGTTTTTT.

The chain is built from TRBV9 and TRBJ2-5; 9 nucleotides line up with TRBD2. The germline gives CDR1 SGDLS, CDR2 YYNGEE. V dropped 5 bases and J dropped 5; count of bases not matched to a gene: 10. This CDR3 spans 15 amino acids. The CDR3 spells CASSQGLAGRETQYF. The CDR3, as DNA: TGTGCCAGCAGTCAGGGGCTAGCGGGAAGGGAGACCCAGTACTTC.

The V gene is TRBV9, the J gene TRBJ2-1, with D possibly matching TRBD2 (6 bases). V was pared by 3 bases and J by 0 bases, with 16 bases between. Germline values: CDR1 SGDLS, CDR2 YYNGEE. This CDR3 is built from 17 residues. The CDR3 spells CASSATATGGSYNEQFF. The DNA for the CDR3 is TGTGCCAGCAGCGCCACCGCCACCGGGGGCTCCTACAATGAGCAGTTCTTC. Full variable domain (rest looked up from reference TRBV9 and TRBJ2-1): DSGVTQTPKHLITATGQRVTLRCSPRSGDLSVYWYQQSLDQGLQFLIQYYNGEERAKGNILERFSAQQFPDLHSELNLSSLELGDSALYFCASSATATGGSYNEQFFGPGTRLTVL.